Included here is one T cell receptor (beta chain) sequence, with context. Its antigen specificity is not known. No base quality information exists; no much larger clone differs at one position. The sample comes from a study of lymphopenia after photon versus proton radiotherapy (dated by TCRdb to about 2019). Some background on the complete study: In patients with gastrointestinal tumors who developed high-grade lymphopenia, the study compared the immunological effects of photon radiation therapy with those of proton radiation therapy. The cohort included over 15 patients with gastrointestinal tumors who developed lymphopenia after receiving either photon or proton therapy. The study was designed to characterize how the impact on the immune system differs between the two radiation modalities.

Library creation used the immunoSEQ multiplex PCR assay. T cell repertoires were profiled by deep sequencing of rearranged TCR beta loci, alongside multiparametric flow cytometry. Not all clones reach the TCRdb copy of this immuneACCESS table, which keeps in-frame sequences only. Checked studies attribute under half of the gap to unresolved V genes and leave the rest unexplained. The sample table holds 20,000 to 25,000 clones, of which 80% to 95% were seen once. Clones ranked in the top ten supply roughly 9.7% of the sample. The investigation overall reported the following: The survival association was assessed only in patients who died, and the authors presented better survival with proton therapy as a possibility rather than a demonstrated result. Across the cohort, an inverse correlation was found between a larger post-nadir drop in TCR diversity and overall survival time among patients who died. During treatment, patients who received proton therapy stayed relatively stable, whereas patients who received photon therapy lost naive T cells and TCR diversity and gained effector/memory populations. Once the lymphocyte count had reached its nadir, the repertoires of photon-treated patients showed oligoclonal expansion, particularly of CD8+ Temra cells, and this expansion drove the decline in diversity.

CDR1 and CDR2 are read off the germline V gene as MNHNS and SASEGT. V lost 6 bases and J lost 5 bases, and the count of bases not matched to a germline gene is 5. From the cysteine up to the phenylalanine, the CDR3 has a length of 13 residues. Only the CDR3 part of the read is kept: 39 bases, read in frame from the first base. The source of this sequence is a woman between 70 and 85 years old with pancreatic cancer. Some clones in this sample may be carry-over from other donors' samples. Sequencing used peripheral blood, obtained from a patient treated with proton-based radiotherapy. This chain joins TRBV6-1 to TRBJ2-7; 9 bases in the junction line up with TRBD1. The DNA is as follows: TGTGCCAGCAGCCAAAGGGACAGGGACGAGCAGTACTTC. The encoded protein is CASSQRDRDEQYF.